Listed below are T cell receptor beta chains from one sample, sequenced in a study of blood T cells in healthy people across ages. TCRdb reprocessed the 5' RACE reads with MiXCR, giving one entry per CDR3 protein. The sample has 650,000 to 700,000 distinct CDR3 sequences; around 32% are singletons. Material for sequencing was blood. These receptor sequences come from a woman of 80 years or more in good health. The CDR3 runs from the conserved cysteine through the conserved F or W. A D gene is named only where the DNA matches it firmly. Not every row has a clone size; where given, it reads once, few, many or a size class.

many - TRBJ2-7 TRBV6-5 CASSPGFGSLYEQYF TGTGCCAGCAGCCCAGGATTCGGCAGTCTCTACGAGCAGTACTTC
few TRBD1 TRBJ1-5 TRBV3-1 CASSQDLAGGQPQHF TGTGCCAGCAGCCAAGATTTGGCAGGGGGGCAGCCCCAGCATTTT
many - TRBJ2-7 TRBV7-3 CASSSITPTGSYEQYF TGTGCCAGCAGCTCGATAACCCCGACAGGCTCCTACGAGCAGTACTTC
- - TRBJ2-4 TRBV4-3 CASSQDQGKNIQYF TGCGCCAGCAGCCAAGATCAGGGTAAAAACATTCAGTACTTC
- TRBD1 TRBJ1-4 TRBV6-2/TRBV6-3 CASRRTGIGPTNEKLFF TGTGCCAGCAGAAGGACAGGCATTGGACCAACTAATGAAAAACTGTTTTTT
many - TRBJ1-1 TRBV21-1 CASSKGGKTGARMNTEAFF TGTGCCAGCAGCAAAGGCGGAAAGACAGGGGCGCGGATGAACACTGAAGCTTTCTTT
many TRBD1 TRBJ2-3 TRBV6-2/TRBV6-3 CASRSRQGIDTQYF TGTGCCAGCAGATCCCGACAGGGAATCGATACGCAGTATTTT
many - TRBJ2-3 TRBV12-3/TRBV12-4 CASKPRPPGGTDTQYF TGTGCCAGCAAACCCCGGCCCCCCGGCGGCACAGATACGCAGTATTTT
many - TRBJ2-5 TRBV20-1 CSARAGATRETQYF TGCAGTGCTAGAGCGGGGGCTACCAGGGAGACCCAGTACTTC
- - TRBJ1-1 TRBV6-5 CASSYRPTQGEAFF TGTGCCAGCAGTTACCGGCCGACTCAGGGTGAAGCTTTCTTT
many - TRBJ1-2 TRBV10-3 CAISESYGYTF TGTGCCATCAGTGAGTCCTATGGCTACACCTTC
- - TRBJ2-3 TRBV21-1 CASSKEEDLQDTQYF TGTGCCAGCAGCAAAGAAGAGGACCTCCAGGATACGCAGTATTTT
few - TRBJ2-2 TRBV5-1 CASSYGTPVGGELFF TGCGCCAGCAGCTACGGGACACCCGTAGGCGGGGAGCTGTTTTTT
- TRBD2 TRBJ2-5 TRBV20-1 CSAGPRDYWETQYF TGCAGTGCTGGTCCCCGGGACTATTGGGAGACCCAGTACTTC
many TRBD1 TRBJ2-7 TRBV7-9 CASSSKDRITYEQYF TGTGCCAGCAGCTCGAAGGACAGGATAACCTACGAGCAGTACTTC
- - TRBJ2-1 TRBV6-5 CASSSGAANSYNEQFF TGTGCCAGCAGTTCCGGGGCAGCGAACTCCTACAATGAGCAGTTCTTC
many - TRBJ2-7 TRBV20-1 CSARERTVSVSPKLEQYF TGCAGTGCTAGAGAGAGAACAGTAAGTGTGTCTCCGAAGCTAGAGCAGTACTTC
- TRBD2 TRBJ2-3 TRBV7-3 CASSSGGGRSDTQYF TGTGCCAGCAGCTCGGGGGGGGGACGGTCAGATACGCAGTATTTT
- - TRBJ1-2 TRBV27 CASSLSRGGPYYGYTF TGTGCCAGCAGTTTATCAAGAGGTGGCCCCTACTATGGCTACACCTTC
many - TRBJ2-7 TRBV6-2/TRBV6-3 CASRLLEEQYF TGTGCCAGCAGACTCCTTGAGGAGCAGTACTTC
many - TRBJ2-7 TRBV9 CASSPRRDREQYF TGTGCCAGCAGCCCTAGGAGGGATCGGGAGCAGTACTTC
- TRBD2 TRBJ2-5 TRBV5-1 CASSLGAGGVKTQYF TGCGCCAGCAGCTTGGGAGCGGGGGGCGTCAAGACCCAGTACTTC
- - TRBJ2-2 TRBV7-3 CASSLVSVKTGELFF TGTGCCAGCAGCTTAGTTTCAGTTAAGACCGGGGAGCTGTTTTTT
- - TRBJ2-2 TRBV30 CAWSVLQGRNGELFF TGTGCCTGGAGTGTACTACAGGGGAGGAACGGGGAGCTGTTTTTT